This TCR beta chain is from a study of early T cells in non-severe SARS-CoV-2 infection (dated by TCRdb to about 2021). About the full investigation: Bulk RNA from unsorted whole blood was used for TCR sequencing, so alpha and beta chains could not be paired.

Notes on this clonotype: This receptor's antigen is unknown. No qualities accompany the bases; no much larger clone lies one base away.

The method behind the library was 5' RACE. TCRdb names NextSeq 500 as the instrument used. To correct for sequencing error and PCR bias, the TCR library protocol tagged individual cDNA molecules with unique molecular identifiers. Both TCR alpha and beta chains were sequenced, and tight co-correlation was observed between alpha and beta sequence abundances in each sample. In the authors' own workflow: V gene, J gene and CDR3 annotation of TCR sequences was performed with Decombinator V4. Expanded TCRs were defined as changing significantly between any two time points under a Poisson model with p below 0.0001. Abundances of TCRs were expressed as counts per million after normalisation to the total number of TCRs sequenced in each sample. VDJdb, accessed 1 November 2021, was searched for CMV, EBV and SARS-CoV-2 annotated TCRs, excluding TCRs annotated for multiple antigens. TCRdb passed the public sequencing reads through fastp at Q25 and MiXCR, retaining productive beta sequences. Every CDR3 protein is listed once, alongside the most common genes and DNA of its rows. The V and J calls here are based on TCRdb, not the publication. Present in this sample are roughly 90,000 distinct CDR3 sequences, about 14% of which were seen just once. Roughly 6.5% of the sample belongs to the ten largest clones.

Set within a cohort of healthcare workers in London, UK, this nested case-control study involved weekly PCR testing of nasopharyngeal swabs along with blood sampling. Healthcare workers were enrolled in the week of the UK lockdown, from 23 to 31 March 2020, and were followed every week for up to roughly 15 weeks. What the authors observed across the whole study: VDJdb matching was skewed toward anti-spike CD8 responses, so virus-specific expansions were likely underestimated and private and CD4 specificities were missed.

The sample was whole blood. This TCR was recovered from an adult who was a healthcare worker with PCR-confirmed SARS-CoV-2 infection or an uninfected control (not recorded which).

The bases are TGTGCCAGCAGCCAAGATAACGCTAGCGGGGGGGCGAAAGATACGCAGTATTTT. This translates into CASSQDNASGGAKDTQYF. This chain is built from TRBV3-2 and TRBJ2-3; TRBD2, the table's D call, was not compared with the DNA. TRBV3-2 is an annotated pseudogene. The CDR3 goes from the cysteine to the phenylalanine over 18 residues. This entry keeps only the CDR3 DNA: 54 bases, framed from base 1.